This TCR beta chain was sequenced in a study of CD8 T cells in ankylosing spondylitis. Whole-study findings and limits: Earlier literature documents some of the motif variants in reactive arthritis synovial fluid and blood. Clones linked to the disease showed a CD8+ phenotype. They occurred at relatively low frequencies in peripheral blood. In ankylosing spondylitis patients, matched synovial fluid reportedly showed significant enrichment of disease-linked clones.

A quantitative 5'-RACE method, one with molecular barcodes, was used to make TCR beta libraries. TCRdb re-analysed the 5' RACE reads in MiXCR, keeping a single row per CDR3 protein. The sample yields 210,000 or so distinct CDR3 sequences, about a quarter seen once. Ten or more counts support this clonotype. Its antigen is undetermined. CDR3 length: 13 amino acids. V lost 4 bases, J lost 6 bases, and 11 bases lay in between. In germline, CDR1 is SGHRS, CDR2 YFSETQ. This receptor was taken from a male donor with ankylosing spondylitis or in good health (not recorded which). V is TRBV5-1 and J is TRBJ1-3; tentatively, D is TRBD1 (6 bases). Sequenced: blood, either unsorted or a sorted T cell fraction (not recorded which). The CDR3 protein is CASSSKGENTIYF. The CDR3 bases are TGCGCCAGCAGCAGCAAGGGGGAAAACACCATATATTTT.